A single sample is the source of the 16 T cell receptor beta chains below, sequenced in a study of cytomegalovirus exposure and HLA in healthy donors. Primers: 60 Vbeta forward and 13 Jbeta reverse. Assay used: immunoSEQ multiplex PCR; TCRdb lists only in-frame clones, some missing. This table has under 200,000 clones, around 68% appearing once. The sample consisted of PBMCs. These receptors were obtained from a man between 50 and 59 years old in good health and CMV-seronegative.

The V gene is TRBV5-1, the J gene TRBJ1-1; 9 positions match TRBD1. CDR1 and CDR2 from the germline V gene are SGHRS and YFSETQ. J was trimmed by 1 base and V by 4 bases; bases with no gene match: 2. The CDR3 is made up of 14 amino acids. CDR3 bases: TGCGCCAGCAGCGGGGACAGGGCGAACACTGAAGCTTTCTTT. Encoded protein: CASSGDRANTEAFF.

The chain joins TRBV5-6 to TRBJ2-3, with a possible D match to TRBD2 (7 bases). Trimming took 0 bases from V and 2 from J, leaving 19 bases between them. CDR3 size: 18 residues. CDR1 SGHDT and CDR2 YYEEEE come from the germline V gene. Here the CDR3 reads CASSLEEGGAPYTDTQYF. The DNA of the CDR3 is TGTGCCAGCAGCTTGGAAGAGGGGGGGGCTCCATACACAGATACGCAGTATTTT.

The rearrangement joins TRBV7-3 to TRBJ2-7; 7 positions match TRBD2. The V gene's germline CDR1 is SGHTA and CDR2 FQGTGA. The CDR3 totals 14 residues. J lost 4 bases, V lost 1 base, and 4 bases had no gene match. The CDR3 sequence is CASSLNGGNYEQYF. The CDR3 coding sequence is TGTGCCAGCAGCTTAAACGGGGGGAATTACGAGCAGTACTTC.

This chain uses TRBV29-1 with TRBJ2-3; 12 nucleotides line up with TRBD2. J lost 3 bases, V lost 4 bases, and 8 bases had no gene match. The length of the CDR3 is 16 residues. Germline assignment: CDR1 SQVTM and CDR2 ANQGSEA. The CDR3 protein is CSVGSSGGARTDTQYF. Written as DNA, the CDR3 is TGCAGCGTTGGTTCTAGCGGGGGGGCTCGAACAGATACGCAGTATTTT.

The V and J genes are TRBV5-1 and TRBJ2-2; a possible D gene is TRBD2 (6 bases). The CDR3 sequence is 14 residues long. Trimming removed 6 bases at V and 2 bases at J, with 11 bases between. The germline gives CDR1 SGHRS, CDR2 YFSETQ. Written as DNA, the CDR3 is TGCGCCAGCAAGGGACTCCTTAACACCGGGGAGCTGTTTTTT. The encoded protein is CASKGLLNTGELFF.

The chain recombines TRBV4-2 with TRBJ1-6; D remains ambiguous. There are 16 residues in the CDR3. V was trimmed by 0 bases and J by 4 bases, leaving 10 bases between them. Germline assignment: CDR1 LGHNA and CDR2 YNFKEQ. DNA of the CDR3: TGTGCCAGCAGCCAAGATGGAACAGTTTATAATTCACCCCTCCACTTT. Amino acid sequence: CASSQDGTVYNSPLHF.

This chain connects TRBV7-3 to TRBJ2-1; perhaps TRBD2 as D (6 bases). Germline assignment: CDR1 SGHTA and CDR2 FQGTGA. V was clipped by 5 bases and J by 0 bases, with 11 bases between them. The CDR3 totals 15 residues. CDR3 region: CASSQAGSSYNEQFF. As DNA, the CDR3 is TGTGCCAGCAGCCAGGCGGGGTCCTCCTACAATGAGCAGTTCTTC.

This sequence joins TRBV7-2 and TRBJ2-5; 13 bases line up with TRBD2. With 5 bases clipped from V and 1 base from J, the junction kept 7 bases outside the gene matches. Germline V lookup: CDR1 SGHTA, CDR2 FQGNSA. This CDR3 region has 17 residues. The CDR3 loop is CASSPRTSGGPQETQYF. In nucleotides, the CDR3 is TGTGCCAGCAGCCCCCGGACTAGCGGGGGACCCCAAGAGACCCAGTACTTC.

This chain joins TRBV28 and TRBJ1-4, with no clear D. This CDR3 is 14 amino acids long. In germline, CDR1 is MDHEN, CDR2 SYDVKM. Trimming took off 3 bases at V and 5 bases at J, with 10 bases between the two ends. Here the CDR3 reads CASSFRGGNEKLFF. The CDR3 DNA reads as TGTGCCAGCAGTTTCCGGGGAGGGAATGAAAAACTGTTTTTT.

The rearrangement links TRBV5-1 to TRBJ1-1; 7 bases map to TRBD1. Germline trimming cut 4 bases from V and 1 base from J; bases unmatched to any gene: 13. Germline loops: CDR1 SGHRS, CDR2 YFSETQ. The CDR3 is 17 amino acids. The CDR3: CASSHISRGVKNTEAFF. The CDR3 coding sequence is TGCGCCAGCAGCCACATCTCCAGGGGGGTGAAGAACACTGAAGCTTTCTTT.

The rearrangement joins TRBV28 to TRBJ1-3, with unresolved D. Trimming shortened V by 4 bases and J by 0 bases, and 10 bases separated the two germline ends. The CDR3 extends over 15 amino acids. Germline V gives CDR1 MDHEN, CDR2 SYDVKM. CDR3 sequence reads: CASSSPGVSGNTIYF. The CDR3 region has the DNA TGTGCCAGCAGTTCCCCAGGCGTCTCTGGAAACACCATATATTTT.

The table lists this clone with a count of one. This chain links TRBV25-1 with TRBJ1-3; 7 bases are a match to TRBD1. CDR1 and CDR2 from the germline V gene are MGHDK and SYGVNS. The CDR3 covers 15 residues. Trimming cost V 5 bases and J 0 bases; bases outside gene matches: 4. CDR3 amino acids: CASSSAGGSGNTIYF. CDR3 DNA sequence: TGTGCCAGCAGTTCCGCAGGGGGCTCTGGAAACACCATATATTTT. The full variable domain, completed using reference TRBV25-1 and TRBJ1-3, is EADIYQTPRYLVIGTGKKITLECSQTMGHDKMYWYQQDPGMELHLIHYSYGVNSTEKGDLSSESTVSRIRTEHFPLTLESARPSHTSQYLCASSSAGGSGNTIYFGEGSWLTVV.

The CDR3 DNA reads TGTGCCAGCTCACCGGTGAGGGATGAGCAGTTCTTC. It encodes CASSPVRDEQFF. The chain links TRBV18 to TRBJ2-1; TRBD2 might be the D (5 bases). Germline V gives CDR1 KGHSH, CDR2 LQKENI. The germline V and J ends were trimmed by 3 bases and 8 bases, with 8 bases remaining between them. The CDR3 has 12 amino acids.

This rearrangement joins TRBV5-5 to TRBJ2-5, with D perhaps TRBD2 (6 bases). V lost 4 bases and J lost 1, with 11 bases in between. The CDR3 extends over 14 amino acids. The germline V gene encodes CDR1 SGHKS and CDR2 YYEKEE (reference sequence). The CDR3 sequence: CASSLTSTQETQYF. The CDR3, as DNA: TGTGCCAGCAGCCTCACTAGCACCCAAGAGACCCAGTACTTC. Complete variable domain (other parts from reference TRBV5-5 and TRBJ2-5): DAGVTQSPTHLIKTRGQQVTLRCSPISGHKSVSWYQQVLGQGPQFIFQYYEKEERGRGNFPDRFSARQFPNYSSELNVNALLLGDSALYLCASSLTSTQETQYFGPGTRLLVL.

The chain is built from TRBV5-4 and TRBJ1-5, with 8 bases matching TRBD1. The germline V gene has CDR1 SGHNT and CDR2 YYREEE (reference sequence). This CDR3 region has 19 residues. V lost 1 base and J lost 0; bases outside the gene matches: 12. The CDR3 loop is CASSLLPGTGKYSNQPQHF. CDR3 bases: TGTGCCAGCAGCTTGCTTCCCGGGACAGGAAAATATAGCAATCAGCCCCAGCATTTT. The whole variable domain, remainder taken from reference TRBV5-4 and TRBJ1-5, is ETGVTQSPTHLIKTRGQQVTLRCSSQSGHNTVSWYQQALGQGPQFIFQYYREEENGRGNFPPRFSGLQFPNYSSELNVNALELDDSALYLCASSLLPGTGKYSNQPQHFGDGTRLSIL.

The CDR3: CASSHKNTEAFF. The CDR3 bases are TGTGCCAGCAGCCACAAGAACACTGAAGCTTTCTTT. V gene TRBV7-2 combines with J gene TRBJ1-1; no clear D. V was clipped by 5 bases and J by 1 base, with 5 bases between them. This CDR3 has 12 amino acids. Looked up from germline, CDR1 is SGHTA and CDR2 is FQGNSA.